The T cell receptor beta chain described here comes from a study of blood T cell repertoires in COVID-19 (dated by TCRdb to about 2020). Regarding the study in general: Samples from collaborators originated in the United States, Italy and Spain and spanned both the acute and convalescent phases of COVID-19. Sample metadata almost always included a de-identified subject ID, COVID-19 status, age in years and sex. Where available, HLA class I and class II types were taken from metadata supplied by the sample provider and were not determined by assay-based typing. A freely available public database, intended as a resource for researchers studying the immune response to SARS-CoV-2, is where the repertoires were released. Samples came from the ongoing ImmuneRACE study (first 160 participants) plus 1,254 subjects from 6 global collaborators. The prospective study material was composed of cDNA or gDNA derived from T cells, B-cell-depleted T cells, or PBMCs. Deeply sampled blood TCRbeta repertoires from subjects exposed to, actively infected with, or recovered from COVID-19 were included in the dataset. Overall study results and their limits: Clinical and demographic metadata were provided uncurated, with the amount varying by source and participant.

At one collaborating source in Seattle, patients were enrolled during active infection and were followed longitudinally through the course of disease. Collaborating institutions collected whole blood in K2EDTA tubes following their own protocols. For TCRbeta analysis, collaborator samples were shipped as frozen whole blood, as isolated PBMCs, or as DNA extracted from either sample type. TCRbeta CDR3 regions were amplified from genomic DNA using the immunoSEQ Assay, a bias-controlled multiplex PCR. In the authors' own workflow: The number of nucleated cells in each sample was estimated by amplification of reference gene primers within the assay. To quantify the absolute abundance of each unique TCRbeta CDR3 rearrangement, sequence reads were collapsed and filtered. Productive Simpson clonality was computed per sample as the square root of Simpson's diversity index over productive rearrangements. The table comes from immuneACCESS by way of TCRdb, which keeps in-frame sequences with V and J called. Part of the clones is missing from these tables; in studies checked, under half for an unresolved V gene and the rest for unknown reasons. The V and J calls and clone size were taken over from that table, and D and trimming were inferred from the DNA. The sample yields about 160,000 clones; 80% to 90% were counted once. In total, the top ten clones hold approximately 10% of the sample.

Regarding this clone: Its binding antigen is unknown. Base-call qualities are not available, and no considerably larger clone is one nucleotide away.

V sheds 4 bases and J sheds 6 bases, leaving 10 bases between their ends. From cysteine to phenylalanine, the CDR3 is 14 amino acids long. Only the CDR3 part of the read is kept: 42 bases, read in frame from the first base. For CDR1 and CDR2, the germline V gene lists LGHNA and YNFKEQ. Sequencing was carried out using peripheral blood. The clonotype comes from a woman in her 70s with COVID-19, enrolled during active disease. The chain employs TRBV4-2 and TRBJ1-6; a tentative D match to TRBD1 spans 6 bases. The DNA sequence is as follows: TGTGCCAGCAGCCGGACAGAAACTAATTCACCCCTCCACTTT. This translates into CASSRTETNSPLHF.